The entry below describes one T cell receptor (beta chain). Antigen specificity is unknown. 5'RACE with constant-segment primers yielded barcoded, UMI-tagged TCR alpha and TCR beta cDNA libraries. TCRdb fed the 5' RACE reads into MiXCR, producing one record per CDR3 protein. The data hold 450,000 to 700,000 distinct CDR3 sequences, with about a sixth observed a single time. The data stem from a study of T-cell memory formation after mild COVID-19. In the study overall: Each donor largely had its own TCR clusters.

The CDR3 is 17 residues long. V dropped 5 bases and J dropped 2; count of bases not matched to a gene: 9. Germline assignment: CDR1 MNHNS and CDR2 SASEGT. Study results and limitations: Clones that contracted from day 15 to 85 had balanced CD4/CD8; later expanders were CD4+ biased.

V is TRBV6-1 and J is TRBJ2-6, with 7 bases that match TRBD1. The source is an adult woman who had mild COVID-19 (a few samples of this study predate the infection). Cell type and time point are not known. Sequenced: PBMCs or a T cell subset sorted from them (not recorded which). CDR3 coding DNA: TGTGCCAGCAGTCCGAGTCGACAGGGAGCTGGGGCCAACGTCCTGACTTTC. Protein product: CASSPSRQGAGANVLTF.